This T cell receptor beta chain is drawn from a study of cytomegalovirus exposure and HLA in healthy donors. Broader study findings: Most TCR beta V segments were productive about 87% or about 30% of the time in an earlier analysis. Cytomegalovirus status was reportedly diagnosed by the classifier with high specificity and sensitivity.

In regard to this clone: Antigen specificity is unknown.

This CDR3 has 16 residues. Trimming cost V 5 bases and J 0 bases, with 14 bases left between them. Germline V CDR1 and CDR2: SNHLY, FYNNEI. In the PCR, 60 Vbeta and 13 Jbeta primers were used. Method: immunoSEQ multiplex PCR; TCRdb's copy keeps in-frame clones and lacks some. Among around 150,000 clones listed, about three quarters were seen once. The sequenced material came from PBMCs. The chain is built from TRBV2 and TRBJ1-3, with TRBD1 as a possible D gene (5 bases). The source of this sequence is a woman aged 45 to 65 in good health and CMV-seropositive. The CDR3 sequence is CASSIKTAGSGNTIYF. In nucleotides, the CDR3 is TGTGCCAGCAGTATTAAGACAGCCGGCTCTGGAAACACCATATATTTT.